What follows are 5 T cell receptor beta chains derived from one specimen sequenced in a study of cytomegalovirus exposure and HLA in healthy donors. The PCR employed 60 Vbeta primers together with 13 Jbeta primers. Measured with immunoSEQ multiplex PCR; TCRdb has only the in-frame clones, and not every one. The sample includes more than 200,000 clones, approximately 79% seen only once; the top ten take 0.2% to 0.25%. Sequenced sample: PBMCs. The receptor set was obtained from a girl under 10 years old in good health and CMV-seronegative.

The chain couples TRBV4-1 to TRBJ1-1, with TRBD1 as a possible D gene (6 bases). The length of the CDR3 is 16 residues. Per germline, CDR1 MGHRA and CDR2 YSYEKL. V was shortened by 5 bases and J by 1 base, with 17 bases between the two germline ends. Written as DNA, the CDR3 is TGCGCCAGCAGCTCGCGGTGGACAGTTACGAACACTGAAGCTTTCTTT. Amino acids: CASSSRWTVTNTEAFF.

This clone was detected only a few times. The chain links TRBV29-1 to TRBJ1-1; 7 bases fit TRBD1. Germline V gives CDR1 SQVTM, CDR2 ANQGSEA. V lost 0 bases and J lost 11; bases outside the gene matches: 3. This CDR3 is 11 amino acids long. The DNA for the CDR3 is TGCAGCGTTGAAGATCCCAGGGGGGCTTTCTTT. Amino acids: CSVEDPRGAFF.

This chain uses TRBV4-1 with TRBJ2-7; tentative D call: TRBD2 (6 bases). CDR1 MGHRA and CDR2 YSYEKL come from the germline V gene. CDR3 length: 18 amino acids. V was trimmed by 1 base and J by 4 bases, leaving 23 bases between them. The CDR3 loop reads CASSQAKRSGLAQYEQYF. DNA for the CDR3: TGCGCCAGCAGCCAAGCAAAGCGCTCCGGGCTAGCGCAGTACGAGCAGTACTTC.

The CDR3 nucleotides are TGTGCCAGCAGCTTAGCGGGAGGTTCCCAAGAGACCCAGTACTTC. This codes for CASSLAGGSQETQYF. The V call is TRBV7-2, the J call TRBJ2-5; TRBD2 is a possible D gene (6 bases). The CDR3 spans 15 residues. Germline values: CDR1 SGHTA, CDR2 FQGNSA. Trimming pared 0 bases from V and 1 base from J, leaving 9 bases between.

The gene calls are TRBV30 and TRBJ2-2; 7 bases are shared with TRBD1. Per germline, CDR1 GTSNPN and CDR2 SVGIG (reference sequence). With 3 bases clipped from V and 3 bases from J, the junction kept 4 bases outside the gene matches. The CDR3 loop spans 14 amino acids. The CDR3 DNA reads TGTGCCTGGAGGGGACAGCCCTACACCGGGGAGCTGTTTTTT. Translating gives CAWRGQPYTGELFF. The full variable domain, completed using reference TRBV30 and TRBJ2-2, is SQTIHQWPATLVQPVGSPLSLECTVEGTSNPNLYWYRQAAGRGLQLLFYSVGIGQISSEVPQNLSASRPQDRQFILSSKKLLLSDSGFYLCAWRGQPYTGELFFGEGSRLTVL.